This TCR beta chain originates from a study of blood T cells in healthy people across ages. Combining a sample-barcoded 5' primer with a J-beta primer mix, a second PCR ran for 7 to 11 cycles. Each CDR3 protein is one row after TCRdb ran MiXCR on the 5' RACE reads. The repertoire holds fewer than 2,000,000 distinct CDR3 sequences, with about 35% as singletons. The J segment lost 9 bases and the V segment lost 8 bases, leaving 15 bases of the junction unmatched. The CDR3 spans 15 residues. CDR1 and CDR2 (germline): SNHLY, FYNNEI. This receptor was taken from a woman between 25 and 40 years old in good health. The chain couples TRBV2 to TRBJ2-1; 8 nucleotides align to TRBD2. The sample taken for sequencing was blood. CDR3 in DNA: TGTGCCAGCCTTCCCAGGATAGCGGGAAACAGTGAGCAGTTCTTC. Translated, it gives CASLPRIAGNSEQFF. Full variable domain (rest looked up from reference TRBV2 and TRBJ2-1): EPEVTQTPSHQVTQMGQEVILRCVPISNHLYFYWYRQILGQKVEFLVSFYNNEISEKSEIFDDQFSVERPDGSNFTLKIRSTKLEDSAMYFCASLPRIAGNSEQFFGPGTRLTVL.